The 2 T cell receptor beta chains below were found in one sample sequenced in a study of T cells after yellow fever vaccination. TCRdb reprocessed the 5' RACE reads with MiXCR, giving one entry per CDR3 protein. The sample carries approximately 300,000 distinct CDR3 sequences, roughly 13% recorded once. The sample in question was CD4+ T cells sorted from PBMCs, obtained 45 days after the yellow fever booster vaccination. The receptor set was obtained from a man aged 25-45 years who received the YFV17D yellow fever vaccine.

The chain combines TRBV5-6 with TRBJ2-4, with D perhaps TRBD2 (6 bases). Germline V gene data show CDR1 as SGHDT and CDR2 as YYEEEE. The V gene lost 4 bases and the J gene lost 1 base, with 9 bases spanning the gap. This CDR3 comprises 14 residues. The CDR3 nucleotides are TGTGCCAGCAGCCTCGGGAGTGCCAAAAACATTCAGTACTTC. It yields the protein CASSLGSAKNIQYF.

This clonotype occurred a few times. The J gene is TRBJ1-1, the V gene TRBV29-1, with D possibly matching TRBD1 (5 bases). The germline CDR1 and CDR2 sequences are SQVTM and ANQGSEA. V dropped 4 bases and J dropped 0 bases, with 6 bases sitting between them. The length of the CDR3 is 12 residues. The chain's CDR3 is CSVGGLNTEAFF. The CDR3 coding sequence is TGCAGCGTTGGGGGCTTGAACACTGAAGCTTTCTTT.